The 10 T cell receptor beta chains below all came from one sample that was sequenced in a study of blood T cell repertoires in COVID-19 (dated by TCRdb to the early 2020s). The method was the immunoSEQ multiplex PCR assay. TCRdb holds this immuneACCESS table with in-frame rearrangements only. Some clones are missing; in checked studies, unresolved V genes explain under half, and the rest has no known cause. This sample holds about 46,000 clones; 75% to 90% were observed only once. The biggest ten clones account for 15% to 17% of the sample. The sample taken for sequencing was peripheral blood. Source of these receptors: a human donor in a cohort sampled during active COVID-19. The donor label of this sample is uncertain.

V gene TRBV5-1 combines with J gene TRBJ2-7; D is possibly TRBD1 (5 bases). Germline V CDR1 and CDR2: SGHRS, YFSETQ. The length of the CDR3 is 14 residues. Trimming stripped 0 bases from V and 2 bases from J, with 9 bases between. The CDR3 spells CASSLVRTPYEQYF. The DNA for the CDR3 is TGCGCCAGCAGCTTGGTGCGGACACCCTACGAGCAGTACTTC.

The chain combines TRBV2 with TRBJ2-1; 7 bases are shared with TRBD2. This CDR3 contains 13 residues. Germline trimming cut 3 bases from V and 12 bases from J; bases unmatched to any gene: 8. Germline V gene data show CDR1 as SNHLY and CDR2 as FYNNEI. The CDR3 bases are TGTGCCAGCAGTGAGGGAGGGTGGAATTCGCAGTTCTTC. Amino acid sequence: CASSEGGWNSQFF.

The chain employs TRBV5-6 and TRBJ2-2; D gene unclear. The CDR3 length is 15 residues. V was trimmed by 2 bases and J by 6 bases, leaving 14 bases between them. The V gene's germline CDR1 is SGHDT and CDR2 YYEEEE. The CDR3 DNA reads as TGTGCCAGCAGCTTCTTACGATTAAGCGCCGGGGAGCTGTTTTTT. Protein sequence: CASSFLRLSAGELFF.

The DNA for the CDR3 is TGTGCCAGCAGCTCTGGGAGGAACGTAGGAGAAAGGAATTCACCCCTCCACTTT. Protein sequence: CASSSGRNVGERNSPLHF. The chain is built from TRBV7-2 and TRBJ1-6; no firm D call. The V gene's germline CDR1 is SGHTA and CDR2 FQGNSA. The V end was cut by 4 bases, the J end by 7 bases, with 23 bases between. This CDR3 is 18 amino acids long.

The J gene is TRBJ1-5, the V gene TRBV15; TRBD1 agrees at 10 bases. The CDR3 totals 15 residues. Germline V gene data show CDR1 as LNHNV and CDR2 as YYDKDF (reference sequence). V was pared by 6 bases and J by 3 bases, with 5 bases of the junction left unmatched. The CDR3 coding sequence is TGTGCCACCAGTTATGACAGGGGGCTCAATCAGCCCCAGCATTTT. This sequence encodes CATSYDRGLNQPQHF. The whole variable domain, remainder taken from reference TRBV15 and TRBJ1-5, is DAMVIQNPRYQVTQFGKPVTLSCSQTLNHNVMYWYQQKSSQAPKLLFHYYDKDFNNEADTPDNFQSRRPNTSFCFLDIRSPGLGDTAMYLCATSYDRGLNQPQHFGDGTRLSIL.

The chain uses TRBV12-3 or TRBV12-4 and TRBJ1-1, with 7 bases that match TRBD1. This CDR3 spans 13 amino acids. Trimming removed 6 bases from V and 2 bases from J; junction bases left unmatched: 3. The CDR3 DNA sequence: TGTGCCAGCAGGCGAGGGGGCAACACTGAAGCTTTCTTT. Its translation is CASRRGGNTEAFF.

The gene calls are TRBV3-1 (or the pseudogene TRBV3-2) and TRBJ2-7; tentatively, D is TRBD2 (6 bases). Germline V lookup: CDR1 LGHDT, CDR2 YNNKEL (reference sequence). The CDR3 has 14 residues. V lost 1 base, J lost 6 bases, and 13 bases lay in between. The CDR3 here is CASSQVAGRTEQYF. The CDR3 nucleotides read TGTGCCAGCAGCCAAGTGGCAGGGAGGACCGAGCAGTACTTC.

The genes are TRBV4-2 and TRBJ2-7; no firm D call. CDR3 size: 13 residues. CDR1 is LGHNA, CDR2 YNFKEQ, per germline. V was shortened by 0 bases and J by 6 bases, with 9 bases between the two germline ends. The CDR3 DNA sequence: TGTGCCAGCAGCCAAGATTATAGCCCCGAGCAGTACTTC. Protein: CASSQDYSPEQYF.

This chain joins TRBV5-4 and TRBJ2-3, with TRBD2 identical over 7 bases. The V and J ends lost 9 bases and 6 bases, in that order; junction bases with no gene match: 19. Germline CDR1 is SGHNT and CDR2 is YYREEE (reference sequence). There are 16 residues in the CDR3. CDR3 in amino acids: CATKGTTIGISDTQYF. The CDR3 DNA sequence: TGTGCCACCAAGGGGACTACCATTGGTATATCCGATACGCAGTATTTT.

This chain connects TRBV25-1 to TRBJ1-4; D is undetermined. Germline-derived CDR1 and CDR2 are MGHDK and SYGVNS. Between the trimmed V and J ends, which lost 7 bases and 4 bases, there was a span of 16 bases. The CDR3 covers 15 residues. The CDR3 coding sequence is TGTGCCAGCACTCTTTCGATCGGGGTTAATGAAAAACTGTTTTTT. Its protein is CASTLSIGVNEKLFF.